This TCR beta chain was captured in a study of cytomegalovirus exposure and HLA in healthy donors. Study conclusions and caveats: It was around 160 TCR beta chains that were listed as cytomegalovirus-associated. In a later analysis, at a false discovery rate of 0.05, over 15,000 TCR beta sequences were associated with HLA alleles. Sequencing likely produced, as an artifact, a cluster of highly shared sequence variants.

There were likely unrecorded immune exposures, though donors were nominally healthy when sampled. The CDR3 is 15 amino acids. After removal of 4 bases from V and 3 bases from J, the junction contained 7 bases not matched to a gene. Looked up from germline, CDR1 is LGHNA and CDR2 is YNFKEQ. As concerns this clone: The antigen is not known.

60 Vbeta and 13 Jbeta primers were used in PCR. Profiling relied on immunoSEQ multiplex PCR, and the TCRdb table lists in-frame clones only, not all of them. The sample shows about 62,000 clones, about 89% of them seen only once. The V gene is TRBV4-2, the J gene TRBJ2-7; 9 bases match TRBD2. The sequenced sample was PBMCs. The receptor was isolated from a man aged 18 to 30 in good health and CMV-seronegative. Here the CDR3 DNA reads TGTGCCAGCAGCCCGGGGGAAGCGGGGGGCTACGAGCAGTACTTC. Translation: CASSPGEAGGYEQYF.